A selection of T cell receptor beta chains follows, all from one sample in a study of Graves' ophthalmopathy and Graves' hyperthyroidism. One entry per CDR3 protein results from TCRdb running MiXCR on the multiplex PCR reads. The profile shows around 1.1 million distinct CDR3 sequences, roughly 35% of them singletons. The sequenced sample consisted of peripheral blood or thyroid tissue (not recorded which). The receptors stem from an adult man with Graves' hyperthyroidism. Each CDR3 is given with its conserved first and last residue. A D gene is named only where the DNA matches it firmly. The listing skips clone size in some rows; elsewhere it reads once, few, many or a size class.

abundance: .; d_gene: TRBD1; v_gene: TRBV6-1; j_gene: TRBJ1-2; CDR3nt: TGTGCCAGCAGTATCGGACAGGGGGTGCGTGGCTACACCTTC; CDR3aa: CASSIGQGVRGYTF
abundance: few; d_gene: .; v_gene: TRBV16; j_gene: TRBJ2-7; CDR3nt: TGTGCCAGCAGCCGACCCGACAGGACGGGTCACGAGCAGTACTTC; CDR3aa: CASSRPDRTGHEQYF
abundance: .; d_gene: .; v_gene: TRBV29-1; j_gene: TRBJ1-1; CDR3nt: TGCAGCAGTGAGAGGGTAAGATCGTCCACTGAAGCTTTCTTT; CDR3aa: CSSERVRSSTEAFF
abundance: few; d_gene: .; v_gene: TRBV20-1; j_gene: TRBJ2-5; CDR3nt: TGCAGTGCCATTGATACCCTGGGAGAGACCCAGTACTTC; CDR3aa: CSAIDTLGETQYF
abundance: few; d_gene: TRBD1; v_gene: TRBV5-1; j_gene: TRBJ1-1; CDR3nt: TGCGCCAGCAGCGCCAGGGGGCGCTGGACTGAAGCTTTCTTT; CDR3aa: CASSARGRWTEAFF
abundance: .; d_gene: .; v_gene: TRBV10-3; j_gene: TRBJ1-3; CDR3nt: TGTGCCAGCAGTGAGGTGGAGAGAAATGGAAACACCATATATTTT; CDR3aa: CASSEVERNGNTIYF
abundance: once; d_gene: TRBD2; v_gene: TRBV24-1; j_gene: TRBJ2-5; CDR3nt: TGTGCCACCAGTGAACCGGGAGGGGAGGTTCTTCGGGAGACCCAGTACTTC; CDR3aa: CATSEPGGEVLRETQYF
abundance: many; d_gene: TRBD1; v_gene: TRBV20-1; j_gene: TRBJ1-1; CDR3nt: TGCAGTGCTAGCCTCTACAGGGGAGGCACTGAAGCTTTCTTT; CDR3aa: CSASLYRGGTEAFF
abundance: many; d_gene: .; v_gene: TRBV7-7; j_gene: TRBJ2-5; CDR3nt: TGTGCCAGCAGCTTAGGCGCTAAGAGCGGGGAGACCCAGTACTTC; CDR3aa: CASSLGAKSGETQYF
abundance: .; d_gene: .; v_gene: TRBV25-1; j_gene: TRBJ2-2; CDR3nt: TGTGCCAGCTGGACTCAGAACACCGGGGAGCTGTTTTTT; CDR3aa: CASWTQNTGELFF
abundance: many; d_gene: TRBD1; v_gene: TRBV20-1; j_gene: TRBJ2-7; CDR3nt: TGCGTTGGGGGACAGGGACCCTACGAGCAGTACTTC; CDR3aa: CVGGQGPYEQYF
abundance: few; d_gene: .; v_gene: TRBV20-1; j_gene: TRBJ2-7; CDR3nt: TGCAGTGCTAGAATAATGGGCGAGCAGTACTTC; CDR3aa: CSARIMGEQYF
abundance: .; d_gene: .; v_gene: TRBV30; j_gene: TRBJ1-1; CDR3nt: TGTGCCTGGAGTGTACGACTCGAGAGAACTGAAGCTTTCTTT; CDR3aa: CAWSVRLERTEAFF
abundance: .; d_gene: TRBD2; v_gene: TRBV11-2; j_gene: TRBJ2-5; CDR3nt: TGTGCCAGCAGCTCCTCCGGACTAGCGGGAGGGGGGACCCAGTACTTC; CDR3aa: CASSSSGLAGGGTQYF
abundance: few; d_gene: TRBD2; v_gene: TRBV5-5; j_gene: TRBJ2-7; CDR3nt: TGTGCCAGCAGCCCGGGACTATCCCCGTCCTACGAGCAGTACTTC; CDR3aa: CASSPGLSPSYEQYF
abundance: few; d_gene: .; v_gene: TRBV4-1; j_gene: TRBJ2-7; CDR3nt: TGCGCCAGCAGCCGGAACCGGGACCCGATCTACGAGCAGTACTTC; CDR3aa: CASSRNRDPIYEQYF
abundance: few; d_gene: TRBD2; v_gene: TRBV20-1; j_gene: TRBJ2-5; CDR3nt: TGCAGTGCTTTACCCGGGACTAGCAGGCAAGAGACCCAGTACTTC; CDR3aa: CSALPGTSRQETQYF
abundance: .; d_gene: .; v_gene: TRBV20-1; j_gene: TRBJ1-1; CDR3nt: TGCAGTGCTAAGAATTTAGGCACGGGGGTGGGGGACACTGAAGCTTTCTTT; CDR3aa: CSAKNLGTGVGDTEAFF
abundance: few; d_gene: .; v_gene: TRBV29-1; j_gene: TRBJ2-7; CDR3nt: TGCAGCGGGGGGAGCGACTCCTACGAGCAGTACTTC; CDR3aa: CSGGSDSYEQYF
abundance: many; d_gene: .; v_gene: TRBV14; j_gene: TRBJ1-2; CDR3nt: TGTGCCAGCAGCCATCGGGGGCCCGGGGGCTACACCTTC; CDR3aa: CASSHRGPGGYTF
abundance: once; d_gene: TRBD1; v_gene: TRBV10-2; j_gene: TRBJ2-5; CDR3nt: TGCGCCAGCAGTGAGACGCGGGACAGGGGCATGGAGACCCAGTACTTC; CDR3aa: CASSETRDRGMETQYF
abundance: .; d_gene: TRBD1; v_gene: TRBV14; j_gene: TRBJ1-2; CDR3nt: TGTGCCAGCAGCCAACAGGGGGCGCGTTATGGCTACACCTTC; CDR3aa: CASSQQGARYGYTF
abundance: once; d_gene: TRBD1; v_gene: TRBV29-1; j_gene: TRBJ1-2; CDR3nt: TGCAGCGTTGTGGACAGGGGGCTAGATGGCTACACCTTC; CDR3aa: CSVVDRGLDGYTF
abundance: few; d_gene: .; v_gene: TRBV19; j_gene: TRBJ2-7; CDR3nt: TGTGCCAGTAGTGAGGACCCCGTTTACGAGCAGTACTTC; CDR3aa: CASSEDPVYEQYF
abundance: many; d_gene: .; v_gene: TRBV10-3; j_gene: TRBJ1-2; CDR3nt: TGTGCCACGGGGGAGGACACTAGAGCTAACTATGGCTACACCTTC; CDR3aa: CATGEDTRANYGYTF
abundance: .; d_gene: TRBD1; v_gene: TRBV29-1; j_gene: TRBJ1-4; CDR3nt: TGCAGCGTTGCCGCCATGACCGGGACAGGGGTTACTAATGAAAAACTGTTTTTT; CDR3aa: CSVAAMTGTGVTNEKLFF
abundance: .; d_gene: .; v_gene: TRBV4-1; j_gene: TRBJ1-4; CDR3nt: TGCGCCAGCAGCCAAGCCTGGGATGAAAAACTGTTTTTT; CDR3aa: CASSQAWDEKLFF
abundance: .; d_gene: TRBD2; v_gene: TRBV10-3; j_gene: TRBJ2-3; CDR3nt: TGTGCCACACTACGGGAGGGAGGAACAGATACGCAGTATTTT; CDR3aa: CATLREGGTDTQYF
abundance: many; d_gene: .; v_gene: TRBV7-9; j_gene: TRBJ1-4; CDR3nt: TGTGCCAGCAGCCAGGACAGAGCAACAACTAATGAAAAACTGTTTTTT; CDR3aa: CASSQDRATTNEKLFF